This TCR beta chain was sequenced for a study of blood T cell repertoires in COVID-19. Background on the study: Sources were T cells, B-cell-depleted T cells, or PBMCs; the material itself was cDNA or gDNA.

Original analysis: For nucleated cells, counts were estimated from reference gene primer amplification. Some clones are missing from TCRdb's copy, which holds only in-frame ones; the method was immunoSEQ multiplex PCR. That table supplies the V and J calls and clone size; D and trimming were determined from the DNA. In the table there are over 50,000 clones, over 75% of which are singletons. This clone was seen only once. This CDR3 has 17 residues. CDR1 is LNHDA, CDR2 SQIVND, per germline (reference sequence). Trimming cost V 4 bases and J 0 bases; bases outside gene matches: 8. This TCR was recovered from a man in his 60s with acute or convalescent COVID-19. V usage is TRBV19 and J usage is TRBJ1-5, with 8 nucleotides matching TRBD1. Sequenced input: peripheral blood. The CDR3 reads CASSNGQGSFSNQPQHF. The CDR3 nucleotides are TGTGCCAGTAGTAACGGACAGGGATCGTTTAGCAATCAGCCCCAGCATTTT.